These 13 T cell receptor beta chains were sequenced from one sample in a study of blood T cell repertoires in COVID-19. Sequencing was performed with immunoSEQ multiplex PCR; in TCRdb, only in-frame clones are kept and a portion is missing. Of 120,000 to 150,000 clones detected, around 88% appear once; the ten largest clones hold 1.5% to 1.7%. Material for sequencing was peripheral blood. Receptors were obtained from an older woman with acute or convalescent COVID-19.

The chain employs TRBV11-3 and TRBJ1-1; a possible D gene is TRBD1 (6 bases). Germline CDR1 SGHNT, CDR2 YENEEA. The CDR3 has 14 amino acids. Between the trimmed V and J ends, which lost 2 bases and 1 base, there was a span of 8 bases. As DNA, the CDR3 is TGTGCCAGCAGCTTATCGACAGGGAACACTGAAGCTTTCTTT. This gives the protein CASSLSTGNTEAFF. The whole variable domain, filled in from reference TRBV11-3 and TRBJ1-1, reads EAGVVQSPRYKIIEKKQPVAFWCNPISGHNTLYWYLQNLGQGPELLIRYENEEAVDDSQLPKDRFSAERLKGVDSTLKIQPAELGDSAVYLCASSLSTGNTEAFFGQGTRLTVV.

This clone occurred a few times. The genes are TRBV30 and TRBJ1-4; D may be TRBD1 (5 bases). With 6 bases removed from V and 5 bases from J, the gap between germline ends came to 7 bases. The CDR3 is made up of 11 amino acids. Germline values: CDR1 GTSNPN, CDR2 SVGIG (reference sequence). The CDR3 coding sequence is TGTGCCTGCCGACAGAATGAAAAACTGTTTTTT. Its translation: CACRQNEKLFF.

This clone was counted only a few times. The chain uses TRBV4-2 and TRBJ1-3, with TRBD1 matching over 7 bases. This CDR3 region has 14 residues. J lost 6 bases, V lost 4 bases, and 6 bases had no gene match. Germline V lookup: CDR1 LGHNA, CDR2 YNFKEQ. Here the CDR3 reads CASSPDRIVNTIYF. The CDR3 DNA reads as TGTGCCAGCAGCCCGGACAGGATAGTAAACACCATATATTTT.

This chain uses TRBV6-2 or TRBV6-3 with TRBJ1-5; tentative D call: TRBD1 (6 bases). The CDR3 contains 15 residues. The germline V and J ends were trimmed by 0 bases and 6 bases, with 12 bases remaining between them. Per the germline V gene, CDR1 is MNHEY and CDR2 is SVGEGT. The CDR3 sequence: CASSYSSMGAQPQHF. The CDR3 DNA sequence: TGTGCCAGCAGTTACTCGAGTATGGGGGCTCAGCCCCAGCATTTT.

This clone has a handful of counts. V gene TRBV7-9 combines with J gene TRBJ2-7; TRBD2 matches 11 bases. Germline CDR1 and CDR2: SEHNR and FQNEAQ (reference sequence). J lost 4 bases, V lost 5 bases, and 4 bases had no gene match. The CDR3 is 14 residues long. The CDR3 DNA reads TGTGCCAGCAGCGTTAGCGGGGGGGCGTACGAGCAGTACTTC. Its translation: CASSVSGGAYEQYF.

CDR3 amino acids: CASSYGATYTEAFF. Written as DNA, the CDR3 is TGTGCCAGCAGTTACGGGGCAACATACACTGAAGCTTTCTTT. This chain links TRBV6-5 with TRBJ1-1, with D possibly being TRBD1 (5 bases). Trimming pared 2 bases from V and 3 bases from J, leaving 10 bases between. The CDR3 has 14 residues. Germline V gene sequence: CDR1 MNHEY, CDR2 SVGAGI.

The chain uses TRBV7-2 and TRBJ2-1; unclear D gene. The V end lost 1 base, the J end lost 5 bases, and 6 bases lay between the germline ends. Germline V CDR1 and CDR2: SGHTA, FQGNSA. The CDR3 loop spans 13 amino acids. The CDR3 region has the DNA TGTGCCAGCAGCTTAGACTTAAACAATGAGCAGTTCTTC. Amino acid sequence: CASSLDLNNEQFF.

The CDR3 here is CATSRRTGGWIGYTF. The CDR3 bases are TGTGCCACCAGCAGGCGGACAGGGGGCTGGATTGGCTACACCTTC. The chain uses TRBV15 and TRBJ1-2; 11 bases align to TRBD1. CDR3 size: 15 residues. Germline CDR1 LNHNV, CDR2 YYDKDF (reference sequence). V dropped 3 bases and J dropped 7; count of bases not matched to a gene: 7.

The count of this clone is one. The J gene is TRBJ1-2, the V gene TRBV6-5; maybe TRBD1 (6 bases). In germline, CDR1 is MNHEY, CDR2 SVGAGI. The CDR3 extends over 13 amino acids. V was cut by 4 bases and J by 8 bases, with 14 bases left in between. CDR3 protein: CASSLQGRQGYTF. The DNA of the CDR3 is TGTGCCAGCAGTTTACAGGGTCGGCAGGGCTACACCTTC.

The J gene is TRBJ2-7, the V gene TRBV27; D unclear. The CDR3 runs to 16 residues. Per germline, CDR1 MNHEY and CDR2 SMNVEV (reference sequence). V was trimmed by 3 bases and J by 0 bases, leaving 15 bases between them. The CDR3 bases are TGTGCCAGCAGTTTTTTCGGCGGAACCAGCTCCTACGAGCAGTACTTC. It codes for CASSFFGGTSSYEQYF.

The chain employs TRBV7-2 and TRBJ2-2, with 8 nucleotides matching TRBD2. This CDR3 spans 14 amino acids. In germline, CDR1 is SGHTA, CDR2 FQGNSA. V lost 5 bases, J lost 5 bases, and 4 bases stayed unmatched. CDR3 sequence (DNA): TGTGCCAGCAGCCTCGGGGGGGCGACCGGGGAGCTGTTTTTT. Amino acid sequence: CASSLGGATGELFF.

The chain couples TRBV2 to TRBJ2-2; 8 bases align to TRBD1. Trimming at V came to 6 bases and at J to 8 bases, leaving 5 bases not matched to a gene. Germline-derived CDR1 and CDR2 are SNHLY and FYNNEI. This CDR3 is built from 13 residues. The CDR3 spells CASRGQARGELFF. In nucleotides, the CDR3 is TGTGCCAGCAGGGGACAGGCTCGTGGGGAGCTGTTTTTT. Full variable domain (outside the CDR3, taken from reference TRBV2 and TRBJ2-2): EPEVTQTPSHQVTQMGQEVILRCVPISNHLYFYWYRQILGQKVEFLVSFYNNEISEKSEIFDDQFSVERPDGSNFTLKIRSTKLEDSAMYFCASRGQARGELFFGEGSRLTVL.

This clone was counted a few times. V is TRBV6-5 and J is TRBJ2-1, with 8 bases fitting TRBD2. V shed 5 bases and J 3 bases; nucleotides not matched to a gene: 6. The CDR3 is 15 amino acids. Looked up from germline, CDR1 is MNHEY and CDR2 is SVGAGI. The CDR3 region has the DNA TGTGCCAGCAGTCCGAGCGGGGGCCTCTACAATGAGCAGTTCTTC. As protein: CASSPSGGLYNEQFF.